This TCR beta chain came from a study of CD4+ T cells in melanoma. Clones were read by immunoSEQ multiplex PCR, and TCRdb kept only the in-frame ones, dropping some. The repertoire holds over 100,000 clones, with 92% as singletons. The V end was cut by 0 bases, the J end by 0 bases, with 10 bases between. This CDR3 comprises 16 residues. The germline CDR1 and CDR2 sequences are SGDLS and YYNGEE. Comment on this clone: Its antigen remains unknown.

Study-level results: CD8+ T cell, macrophage and B cell function reportedly correlated with neoantigen-specific CD4+ T cells. Reportedly, melanoma neoantigen-specific CD4+ T cells showed varied differentiation states.

Material: peripheral blood. The TCR originated in a human donor with melanoma. The rearrangement joins TRBV9 to TRBJ1-3; D not certain. The CDR3, as DNA: TGTGCCAGCAGCGTAGGCTCGGGTTTCTCTGGAAACACCATATATTTT. Its translation is CASSVGSGFSGNTIYF.